This T cell receptor beta chain appears in the sequencing data of a study of blood T cell repertoires in COVID-19. About the study: From T cells, B-cell-depleted T cells, or PBMCs came the material, which was cDNA or gDNA.

Trimming removed 4 bases from V and 5 bases from J; junction bases left unmatched: 2. Germline V lookup: CDR1 ENHRY, CDR2 SYGVKD. This CDR3 is built from 14 residues. Recruitment covered about 25 US areas and drew participants whose ages spanned roughly 18 to 90 years. Participants' own reports of clinical history determined their cohort assignment. Original analysis: Amplifying reference gene primers gave estimates of nucleated cell counts. The table came from immunoSEQ multiplex PCR; TCRdb's copy has only in-frame clones and leaves some out. That table is the source of V, J and clone size, and D and trimming were worked out from the DNA. Of over 250,000 clones listed, 90% are singletons.

The clonotype originates from a man aged 60-69 years who had recovered from COVID-19. The chain links TRBV10-3 to TRBJ2-1; TRBD2 aligns across 10 bases. Sequencing was performed on PBMCs or T cells enriched from blood (not recorded which). The CDR3 reads CAISGTSGHNEQFF. The CDR3 region has the DNA TGTGCCATCAGTGGGACTAGCGGTCACAATGAGCAGTTCTTC.